The TCR beta chain described here comes from a study of radiotherapy plus CTLA-4 blockade in lung cancer. Sequenced by immunoSEQ multiplex PCR; TCRdb stores in-frame clones only, minus some. The data show roughly 98,000 clones, around 86% seen once. This CDR3 has 15 amino acids. Germline CDR1 reads SGDLS; CDR2 reads YYNGEE. The ends were cut back, 0 bases at V and 10 bases at J, with 17 bases in the middle. In regard to this clone: The antigen remains undetermined.

Whole-study results and caveats: Radiotherapy plus ipilimumab was followed by expansion in blood of tumor-derived TCR clones.

Alongside CTLA-4 blockade with ipilimumab, patients with chemo-refractory metastatic non-small-cell lung cancer received focal radiation. Sequenced material: peripheral blood, taken from a patient treated with radiotherapy plus ipilimumab. The clonotype comes from a human donor with non-small cell lung cancer that progressed on radiotherapy plus ipilimumab. The chain carries TRBV9 and TRBJ2-1; D is perhaps TRBD2 (6 bases). CDR3 region: CASSVDLARLWEQFF. CDR3 nucleotide sequence: TGTGCCAGCAGCGTAGATCTAGCGCGCCTTTGGGAGCAGTTCTTC.